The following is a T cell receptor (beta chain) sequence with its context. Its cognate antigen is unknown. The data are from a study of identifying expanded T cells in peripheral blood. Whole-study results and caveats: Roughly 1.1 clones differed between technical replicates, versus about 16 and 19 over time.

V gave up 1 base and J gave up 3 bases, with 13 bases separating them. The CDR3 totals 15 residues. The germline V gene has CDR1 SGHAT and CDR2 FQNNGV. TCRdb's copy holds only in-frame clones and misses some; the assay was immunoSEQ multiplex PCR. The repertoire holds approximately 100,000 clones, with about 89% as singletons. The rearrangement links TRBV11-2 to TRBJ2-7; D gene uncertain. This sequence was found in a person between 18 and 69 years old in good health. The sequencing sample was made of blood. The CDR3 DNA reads TGTGCCAGCAGCTTAGTAGGGCAGGTGAGCTACGAGCAGTACTTC. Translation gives CASSLVGQVSYEQYF.